This T cell receptor beta chain was sequenced for a study of blood T cells in healthy people across ages. Study-wide results and caveats: Fewer expanded clones and more diversity marked long-lived versus aged donors. Nothing was known about donor CMV status, and this possibly confounded expanded clonotype changes.

Through a sample-barcoded 5' primer and a J-beta primer mix, a second PCR was run for about 6 to 12 cycles. Tags on each cDNA molecule came from a template-switch adaptor with 12 random nucleotides. From each sample, at least 3 million paired-end reads containing CDR3 were obtained. TCRdb passed the 5' RACE reads through MiXCR, listing each CDR3 protein once. Of around 500,000 distinct CDR3 sequences listed, roughly 48% are singletons. This clonotype occurred a few times. The antigen remains undetermined. The germline V gene encodes CDR1 LGHNT and CDR2 FRNRAP. Trimming cost V 1 base and J 3 bases, with 8 bases left between them. This CDR3 has 14 residues.

The rearrangement uses TRBV12-5 and TRBJ2-3; D uncertain. The clonotype comes from a man older than 75 in good health. The material sequenced was blood. The chain's CDR3 is CASGLGQTTDTQYF. CDR3 sequence (DNA): TGTGCTAGTGGTTTGGGGCAGACTACAGATACGCAGTATTTT.